Following are 17 T cell receptor beta chains from one sample sequenced in a study of early T cells in non-severe SARS-CoV-2 infection. One entry per CDR3 protein results from TCRdb running MiXCR on the 5' RACE reads. The data show 50,000 to 80,000 distinct CDR3 sequences, about 10% seen once. The sequenced sample was whole blood, obtained at baseline. The receptors were gathered from an adult who was a healthcare worker with PCR-confirmed SARS-CoV-2 infection or an uninfected control (not recorded which).

This clonotype was counted ten times or more. The chain couples TRBV6-2 or TRBV6-3 to TRBJ2-1; 7 bases align to TRBD2. The CDR3 length is 12 residues. V was pared by 5 bases and J by 8 bases, with 3 bases of the junction left unmatched. Per the germline V gene, CDR1 is MNHEY and CDR2 is SVGEGT. The CDR3 reads CASSPGGYEQFF. DNA of the CDR3: TGTGCCAGCAGTCCCGGGGGGTATGAGCAGTTCTTC.

The table lists this clonotype with a few counts. The chain joins TRBV7-9 to TRBJ2-3; D uncertain. Looked up from germline, CDR1 is SEHNR and CDR2 is FQNEAQ (reference sequence). The V and J ends lost 1 base and 2 bases respectively, with 7 bases between them. The CDR3 has 14 residues. The CDR3: CASSLDGLTDTQYF. CDR3 bases: TGTGCCAGCAGCTTAGACGGTCTCACAGATACGCAGTATTTT.

A few counts support this clonotype. This chain joins TRBV20-1 and TRBJ2-7, with 8 bases lining up with TRBD2. V shed 2 bases and J 3 bases; nucleotides not matched to a gene: 6. The CDR3 covers 14 residues. CDR1 is DFQATT, CDR2 SNEGSKA, per germline (reference sequence). The CDR3 here is CSARRPGLGYEQYF. CDR3 nucleotides: TGCAGTGCTAGAAGACCGGGACTAGGCTACGAGCAGTACTTC.

Many counts were recorded for this clonotype. The chain employs TRBV10-3 and TRBJ1-4; D is unresolved. V shed 4 bases and J shed 8 bases, with 11 bases lying between them. Germline lookup yields CDR1 ENHRY and CDR2 SYGVKD. The CDR3 totals 13 residues. As DNA, the CDR3 is TGTGCCATCAGTGGCCACGCGGGGGAAAAACTGTTTTTT. As protein: CAISGHAGEKLFF.

This clonotype was seen a few times. The J gene is TRBJ2-7, the V gene TRBV2; possible D gene TRBD1, 6 bases. The CDR3 sequence is 12 residues long. Trimming removed 7 bases from V and 2 bases from J, with 9 bases in between. Germline values: CDR1 SNHLY, CDR2 FYNNEI. Here the CDR3 reads CASIGQPYEQYF. CDR3 sequence (DNA): TGTGCCAGCATTGGACAGCCCTACGAGCAGTACTTC.

This clonotype has just a few counts. The chain joins TRBV12-3 or TRBV12-4 to TRBJ1-1; D call uncertain. V was cut by 6 bases and J by 4 bases, with 12 bases left in between. The CDR3 runs 13 residues. CDR3: CASRPREGTEAFF. CDR3 coding DNA: TGTGCCAGCAGGCCCCGGGAGGGCACTGAAGCTTTCTTT.

The J gene is TRBJ1-1, the V gene TRBV30, with D perhaps matching TRBD1 (6 bases). Germline CDR1 is GTSNPN and CDR2 is SVGIG (reference sequence). V was pared by 8 bases and J by 4 bases, with 20 bases between. The CDR3 covers 14 residues. The CDR3 spells CAQNQGLVTTEAFF. The CDR3 DNA is TGTGCCCAAAACCAGGGGCTTGTGACCACTGAAGCTTTCTTT.

This clonotype was recorded many times. The chain employs TRBV5-6 and TRBJ1-3; a weak D match, TRBD1 (5 bases). Between the trimmed V and J ends, which lost 5 bases and 0 bases, there was a span of 12 bases. The CDR3 is 15 residues long. Germline V lookup: CDR1 SGHDT, CDR2 YYEEEE. The CDR3 DNA sequence: TGTGCCAGCAGGGGACCGGAGGCCTCTGGAAACACCATATATTTT. Protein: CASRGPEASGNTIYF. Supplemented by reference TRBV5-6 and TRBJ1-3, the full variable domain reads DAGVTQSPTHLIKTRGQQVTLRCSPKSGHDTVSWYQQALGQGPQFIFQYYEEEERQRGNFPDRFSGHQFPNYSSELNVNALLLGDSALYLCASRGPEASGNTIYFGEGSWLTVV.

This clonotype was seen a few times. The chain links TRBV30 to TRBJ1-1, with 10 bases matching TRBD1. This CDR3 has 13 residues. The junction had 3 bases not matched to a gene; V was cut back by 4 bases and J by 4 bases. The germline V gene encodes CDR1 GTSNPN and CDR2 SVGIG (reference sequence). In DNA form, the CDR3 reads TGTGCCTGGACGGGACAGGGGAGCACTGAAGCTTTCTTT. Translation gives CAWTGQGSTEAFF. The whole variable domain, remainder taken from reference TRBV30 and TRBJ1-1, is SQTIHQWPATLVQPVGSPLSLECTVEGTSNPNLYWYRQAAGRGLQLLFYSVGIGQISSEVPQNLSASRPQDRQFILSSKKLLLSDSGFYLCAWTGQGSTEAFFGQGTRLTVV.

This clonotype has ten or more counts. This chain joins TRBV4-3 and TRBJ1-2; D unclear. The CDR3 is 18 residues long. The V gene lost 1 base and the J gene lost 0 bases, with 18 bases spanning the gap. Germline V CDR1 and CDR2: LGHNA, YSLEER. CDR3 sequence reads: CASSQVPLTRPANYGYTF. The CDR3 nucleotides read TGCGCCAGCAGCCAAGTTCCCTTGACACGGCCAGCTAACTATGGCTACACCTTC.

The chain couples TRBV3-1 to TRBJ2-5, with 8 bases that match TRBD1. CDR3 length: 14 residues. Trimming at V came to 2 bases and at J to 2 bases, leaving 1 base not matched to a gene. Germline values: CDR1 LGHDT, CDR2 YNNKEL (reference sequence). The CDR3 DNA reads as TGTGCCAGCAGCCAATGGACAGGGCAAGAGACCCAGTACTTC. This gives the protein CASSQWTGQETQYF.

This clonotype was counted many times. V gene TRBV29-1 combines with J gene TRBJ1-2; tentative D call: TRBD1 (6 bases). Germline assignment: CDR1 SQVTM and CDR2 ANQGSEA. V lost 1 base and J 6 bases, leaving 15 bases between the germline ends. The CDR3 runs to 14 residues. As DNA, the CDR3 is TGCAGCGTTGAAGTGACAGGCACTGCTGATGGCTACACCTTC. The encoded protein is CSVEVTGTADGYTF.

This clonotype was found a few times. This rearrangement joins TRBV7-8 to TRBJ2-7; a possible D gene is TRBD2 (6 bases). From germline, CDR1 is SGHVS and CDR2 FQNEAQ. V was clipped by 5 bases and J by 7 bases, with 21 bases between them. The CDR3 covers 15 residues. This CDR3 reads CASSLIRDSAREQYF. The CDR3, as DNA: TGTGCCAGCAGCCTAATCCGGGACTCCGCTCGTGAGCAGTACTTC. The full variable domain, in which reference TRBV7-8 and TRBJ2-7 provide the parts outside the CDR3, is GAGVSQSPRYKVAKRGQDVALRCDPISGHVSLFWYQQALGQGPEFLTYFQNEAQLDKSGLPSDRFFAERPEGSVSTLKIQRTQQEDSAVYLCASSLIRDSAREQYFGPGTRLTVT.

The chain has TRBV5-4 and TRBJ2-7; 10 nucleotides line up with TRBD1. The CDR3 totals 16 residues. Germline V lookup: CDR1 SGHNT, CDR2 YYREEE (reference sequence). With V trimmed by 3 bases and J by 2 bases, 8 bases remained unmatched. The CDR3 bases are TGTGCCAGCAGCTCTACCGGGACAGGGGAAGCCTACGAGCAGTACTTC. This translates into CASSSTGTGEAYEQYF.

This clonotype was observed at least ten times. V is TRBV2 and J is TRBJ1-2, with D unclear. Germline V gene sequence: CDR1 SNHLY, CDR2 FYNNEI. This CDR3 has 13 residues. Between the trimmed V and J ends, which lost 1 base and 2 bases, there was a span of 5 bases. The CDR3 sequence: CASSEGLNYGYTF. The CDR3 DNA reads as TGTGCCAGCAGTGAAGGCTTGAACTATGGCTACACCTTC. The entire variable domain, with the rest obtained from reference TRBV2 and TRBJ1-2, is as follows: EPEVTQTPSHQVTQMGQEVILRCVPISNHLYFYWYRQILGQKVEFLVSFYNNEISEKSEIFDDQFSVERPDGSNFTLKIRSTKLEDSAMYFCASSEGLNYGYTFGSGTRLTVV.

The V and J genes are TRBV12-3 or TRBV12-4 and TRBJ2-1; the D is unclear. This CDR3 spans 11 amino acids. V lost 4 bases and J 12 bases, leaving 10 bases between the germline ends. CDR3 in amino acids: CASSSRGGQFF. CDR3 sequence (DNA): TGTGCCAGCAGTTCCCGAGGTGGGCAGTTCTTC.

V gene TRBV15 combines with J gene TRBJ2-5; D is uncertain. CDR1 is LNHNV and CDR2 is YYDKDF in the germline V gene (reference sequence). V was cut by 1 base and J by 4 bases, with 16 bases left in between. This CDR3 is 16 amino acids long. The CDR3 coding sequence is TGTGCCACCAGCAGAGGGGCCTTGAAAGCCCGAGAGACCCAGTACTTC. It specifies CATSRGALKARETQYF.